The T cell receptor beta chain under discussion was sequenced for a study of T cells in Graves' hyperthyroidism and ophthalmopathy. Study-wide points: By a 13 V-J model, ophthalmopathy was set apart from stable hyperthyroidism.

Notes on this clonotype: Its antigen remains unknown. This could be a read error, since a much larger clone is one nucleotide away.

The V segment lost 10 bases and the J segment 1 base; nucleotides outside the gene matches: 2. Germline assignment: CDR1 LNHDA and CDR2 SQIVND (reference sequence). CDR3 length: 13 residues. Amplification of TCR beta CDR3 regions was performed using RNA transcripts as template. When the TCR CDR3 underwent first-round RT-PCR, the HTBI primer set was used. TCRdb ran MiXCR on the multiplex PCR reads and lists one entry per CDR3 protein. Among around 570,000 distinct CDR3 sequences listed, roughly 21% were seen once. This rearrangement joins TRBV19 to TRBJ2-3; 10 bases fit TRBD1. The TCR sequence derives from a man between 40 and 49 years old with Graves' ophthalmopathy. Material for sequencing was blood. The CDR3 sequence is CATGTGGTDTQYF. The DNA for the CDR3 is TGTGCCACCGGGACAGGGGGCACAGATACGCAGTATTTT.